These T cell receptor beta chains were read from a single sample in a study of CD8 T cells in Susac syndrome. TCRdb redid the calling of the immunoSEQ multiplex PCR reads with MiXCR, one entry per CDR3 protein. The table lists about 300,000 distinct CDR3 sequences, around 85% of them singletons. Sequenced: CD8+ T cells from PBMCs. The receptors stem from a human donor with multiple sclerosis. The CDR3 runs from the conserved cysteine through the conserved F or W. Fields, in order: clone size, V gene, D gene, J gene, CDR3 DNA, CDR3 protein. A D gene is named only where the DNA matches it firmly. Size is omitted from some rows. Given values are once, few, many or a class for expanded clones.

clone_size: once
v_call: TRBV7-9
d_call: TRBD2
j_call: TRBJ2-1
cdr3_nt: TGTGCCAGCAGCTTAGTCAGCGGGAGGTACAATGAGCAGTTCTTC
cdr3_aa: CASSLVSGRYNEQFF

clone_size: .
v_call: TRBV6-5
d_call: .
j_call: TRBJ2-7
cdr3_nt: TGTGCCAGCAGTTACTCCGAGGACTACGAGCAGTACTTC
cdr3_aa: CASSYSEDYEQYF

clone_size: .
v_call: TRBV4-1
d_call: TRBD1
j_call: TRBJ2-7
cdr3_nt: TGCGCCAGCAGCCAAGAAGGCACGGGACAGTCGACTTACGAGCAGTACTTC
cdr3_aa: CASSQEGTGQSTYEQYF

clone_size: .
v_call: TRBV28
d_call: TRBD2
j_call: TRBJ2-3
cdr3_nt: TGTGCCAGCAGTCTTCACCCGACTAGCGGGAAAGATACGCAGTATTTT
cdr3_aa: CASSLHPTSGKDTQYF

clone_size: .
v_call: TRBV4-2
d_call: .
j_call: TRBJ1-2
cdr3_nt: TGTGCCAGCAGCCAAGTAGGCCTACAGGGAAAGGGCGGCTACACCTTC
cdr3_aa: CASSQVGLQGKGGYTF

clone_size: .
v_call: TRBV27
d_call: TRBD1
j_call: TRBJ1-5
cdr3_nt: TGTGCCAGCAGCGGACAGGGCCCTTGGCCCCAGCATTTT
cdr3_aa: CASSGQGPWPQHF

clone_size: once
v_call: TRBV28
d_call: .
j_call: TRBJ1-2
cdr3_nt: TGTGCCAGCAGTTCCTTCAGGGGATCCCATGGCTACACCTTC
cdr3_aa: CASSSFRGSHGYTF

clone_size: .
v_call: TRBV27
d_call: TRBD1
j_call: TRBJ1-1
cdr3_nt: TGTGCCAGCAGTTTAGTGGTCAGGGGGGGAGACACTGAAGCTTTCTTT
cdr3_aa: CASSLVVRGGDTEAFF

clone_size: .
v_call: TRBV7-9
d_call: .
j_call: TRBJ1-5
cdr3_nt: TGTGCCAGCAGCCGAATGGGGGGTCAGCCCCAGCATTTT
cdr3_aa: CASSRMGGQPQHF

clone_size: .
v_call: TRBV27
d_call: .
j_call: TRBJ2-5
cdr3_nt: TGTGCCAGCAGTTTACCGCGGACAGTTTTCCAAGAGACCCAGTACTTC
cdr3_aa: CASSLPRTVFQETQYF

clone_size: .
v_call: TRBV19
d_call: TRBD2
j_call: TRBJ2-1
cdr3_nt: TGTGCCAGTAGTGACCTGAAGCGGGAGTATGAGCAGTTCTTC
cdr3_aa: CASSDLKREYEQFF

clone_size: .
v_call: TRBV20-1
d_call: .
j_call: TRBJ2-7
cdr3_nt: TGCAGTGCTAGAGATCAACTCTACGAGCAGTACTTC
cdr3_aa: CSARDQLYEQYF

clone_size: .
v_call: TRBV2
d_call: TRBD1
j_call: TRBJ1-2
cdr3_nt: TGTGCCAGCGAGCCCGTGGACAGGGGATTTGATGGCTACACCTTC
cdr3_aa: CASEPVDRGFDGYTF

clone_size: once
v_call: TRBV10-3
d_call: .
j_call: TRBJ2-3
cdr3_nt: TGTGCCATCAGTGAAACCAGCCCAACCGGCCCAGATACGCAGTATTTT
cdr3_aa: CAISETSPTGPDTQYF

clone_size: .
v_call: TRBV5-1
d_call: TRBD1
j_call: TRBJ1-2
cdr3_nt: TGCGCCAGCAGCTTGACACAGGGGGCCAGGGATGGCTACACCTTC
cdr3_aa: CASSLTQGARDGYTF

clone_size: .
v_call: TRBV4-3
d_call: .
j_call: TRBJ2-7
cdr3_nt: TGCGCCAGCAGCCAAGAAAAACCGGCCCGCTCCTACGAGCAGTACTTC
cdr3_aa: CASSQEKPARSYEQYF

clone_size: .
v_call: TRBV6-2/TRBV6-3
d_call: .
j_call: TRBJ2-7
cdr3_nt: TGTGCCAGCAGTAAACAGGATTACGAGCAGTACTTC
cdr3_aa: CASSKQDYEQYF

clone_size: .
v_call: TRBV11-2
d_call: .
j_call: TRBJ2-5
cdr3_nt: TGTGCCAGCAGCCCCCCACTTGAGGGTCAAGAGACCCAGTACTTC
cdr3_aa: CASSPPLEGQETQYF

clone_size: .
v_call: TRBV29-1
d_call: TRBD1
j_call: TRBJ2-7
cdr3_nt: TGCAGCGTTGAAGCAAGGGGGACAGGGGTGAGGGAGCAGTACTTC
cdr3_aa: CSVEARGTGVREQYF

clone_size: .
v_call: TRBV11-2
d_call: .
j_call: TRBJ2-7
cdr3_nt: TGTGCCAGCAGCTGGGCTGCGTCGGGCGAGCAGTACTTC
cdr3_aa: CASSWAASGEQYF

clone_size: .
v_call: TRBV30
d_call: TRBD1
j_call: TRBJ2-5
cdr3_nt: TGTGCCTGGAGTGCCCCAGGGACAGGGGAAGAGACCCAGTACTTC
cdr3_aa: CAWSAPGTGEETQYF

clone_size: .
v_call: TRBV7-4
d_call: .
j_call: TRBJ1-1
cdr3_nt: TGTGCCAGCAGCCCGCCCTTTAAAGCTTTCTTT
cdr3_aa: CASSPPFKAFF

clone_size: .
v_call: TRBV29-1
d_call: .
j_call: TRBJ2-7
cdr3_nt: TGCAGCGTTGTCGGCGGGGCGCGATACGAGCAGTACTTC
cdr3_aa: CSVVGGARYEQYF

clone_size: .
v_call: TRBV25-1
d_call: .
j_call: TRBJ1-2
cdr3_nt: TGTGCCAGCAGTACACTAGTCTGGAACTATGGCTACACCTTC
cdr3_aa: CASSTLVWNYGYTF

clone_size: once
v_call: TRBV20-1
d_call: TRBD2
j_call: TRBJ2-1
cdr3_nt: TGCAGTGCTAGAGATTTATCGACTAGCGAACACTCCTACAATGAGCAGTTCTTC
cdr3_aa: CSARDLSTSEHSYNEQFF

clone_size: .
v_call: TRBV7-6
d_call: .
j_call: TRBJ2-2
cdr3_nt: TGTGCCAGCAGCCCCGGGGCCAGTGTCGGGGAGCTGTTTTTT
cdr3_aa: CASSPGASVGELFF

clone_size: few
v_call: TRBV6-5
d_call: TRBD1
j_call: TRBJ2-5
cdr3_nt: TGTGCCAGCAGTTCCTCCGGGGACAGGCATGGAGTGACCCAGTACTTC
cdr3_aa: CASSSSGDRHGVTQYF

clone_size: .
v_call: TRBV15
d_call: TRBD2
j_call: TRBJ2-4
cdr3_nt: TGTGCCACCAGCAGAGATCTGACGGGAGGGGTTTCGGCCAAAAACATTCAGTACTTC
cdr3_aa: CATSRDLTGGVSAKNIQYF

clone_size: .
v_call: TRBV11-2
d_call: .
j_call: TRBJ2-7
cdr3_nt: TGTGCCAGCAGCTTAGAGGCTTCAAGCTCCTACGAGCAGTACTTC
cdr3_aa: CASSLEASSSYEQYF